This T cell receptor (beta chain) was captured in a study of T cell responses to AZD1222 COVID-19 vaccine. TCRdb's copy holds only in-frame clones and misses some; the assay was immunoSEQ multiplex PCR. The sample lists 100,000 to 150,000 clones, 87% seen once, with approximately 1.6% in the top ten. The germline V and J ends were trimmed by 4 bases and 6 bases, with 15 bases remaining between them. The germline V gene has CDR1 LNHNV and CDR2 YYDKDF (reference sequence). The CDR3 extends over 14 amino acids. The clonotype was recovered from an adult in good health. The input for sequencing was peripheral blood, taken on day 0 of AZD1222 vaccination. The chain is built from TRBV15 and TRBJ1-2; D gene uncertain. The CDR3 here is CATSTPGRTDGYTF. The CDR3 DNA reads TGTGCCACCAGCACCCCGGGGAGGACTGATGGCTACACCTTC.